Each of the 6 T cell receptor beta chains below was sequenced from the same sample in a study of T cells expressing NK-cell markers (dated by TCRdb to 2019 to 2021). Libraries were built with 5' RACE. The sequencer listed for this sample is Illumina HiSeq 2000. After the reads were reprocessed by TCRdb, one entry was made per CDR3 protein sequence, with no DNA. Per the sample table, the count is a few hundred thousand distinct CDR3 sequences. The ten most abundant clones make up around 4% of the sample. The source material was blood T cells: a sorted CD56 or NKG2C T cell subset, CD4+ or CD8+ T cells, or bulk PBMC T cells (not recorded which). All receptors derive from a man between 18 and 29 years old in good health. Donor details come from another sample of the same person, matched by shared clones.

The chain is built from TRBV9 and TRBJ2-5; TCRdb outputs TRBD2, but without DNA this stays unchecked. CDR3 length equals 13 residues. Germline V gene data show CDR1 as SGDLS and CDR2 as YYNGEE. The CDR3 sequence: CASSVESLETQYF.

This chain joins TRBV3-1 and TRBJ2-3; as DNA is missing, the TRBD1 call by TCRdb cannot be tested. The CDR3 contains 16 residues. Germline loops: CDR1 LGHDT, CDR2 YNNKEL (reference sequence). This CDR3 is CASSQGGQGAWNTQYF.

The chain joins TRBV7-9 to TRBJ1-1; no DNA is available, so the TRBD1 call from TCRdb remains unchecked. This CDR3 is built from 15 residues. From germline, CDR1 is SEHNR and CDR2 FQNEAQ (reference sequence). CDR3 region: CASRSQGQTNTEAFF.

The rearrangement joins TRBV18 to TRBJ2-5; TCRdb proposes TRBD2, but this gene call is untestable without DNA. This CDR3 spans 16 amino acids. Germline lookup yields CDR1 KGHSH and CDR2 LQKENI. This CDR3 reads CASSPTSRGYQETQYF.

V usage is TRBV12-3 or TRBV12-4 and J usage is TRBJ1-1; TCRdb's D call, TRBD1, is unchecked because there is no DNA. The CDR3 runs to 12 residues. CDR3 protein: CASSFGTGEAFF.

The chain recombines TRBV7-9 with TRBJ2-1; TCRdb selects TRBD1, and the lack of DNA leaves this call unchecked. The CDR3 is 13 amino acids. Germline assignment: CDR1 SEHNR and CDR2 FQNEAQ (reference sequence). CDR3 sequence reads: CASISRGGGWQFF.